Listed here is a single T cell receptor (beta chain). Its antigen is unidentified. The junction and the germline gene differ at one end; a read error may be behind it. Individuals with ophthalmopathy presented a Clinical Activity Score of at least 3, a NOSPECS grade of at least 4 and a duration under 3 months. These data are taken from a study of T cells in Graves' hyperthyroidism and ophthalmopathy. Study overall: Upon initial diagnosis and before any treatment, peripheral blood was collected. Study outcomes and limitations: Blood also carried most thyroid clonotypes expanded above 0.001. Ophthalmopathy, as predicted by the model, came a median roughly 6.5 months after the prediction.

The CDR3 runs 17 residues. Germline CDR1 reads LNHDA; CDR2 reads SQIVND (reference sequence). Amplified TCR beta CDR3 regions came from RNA transcripts. The TCR CDR3 first-round RT-PCR relied on the HTBI primer set. TCRdb re-called the multiplex PCR reads with MiXCR, one entry per CDR3 protein. The sample comprises about 600,000 distinct CDR3 sequences, approximately 15% of which are singletons, and roughly 6.9% rests with the top ten. Sequenced material: blood. This clonotype was obtained from a woman aged 18-29 years with Graves' ophthalmopathy. This chain joins TRBV19 and TRBJ2-6; TRBD1 agrees at 7 bases. CDR3 protein: CASSIGTATPGANALTF. In nucleotides, the CDR3 is TGTGCCAGTAGTATTGGGACAGCGACCCCTGGGGCCAACGCCCTGACTTTC.